The 26 T cell receptor beta chains given below trace back to one sample, sequenced in a study of blood T cell repertoires in COVID-19. Produced via immunoSEQ multiplex PCR; TCRdb's table is partial and in-frame only. Of roughly 290,000 clones listed, around nine tenths are singletons. Sequencing was carried out using PBMCs or T cells enriched from blood (not recorded which). The receptors were gathered from a woman aged 40-49 years who had recovered from COVID-19.

The chain combines TRBV2 with TRBJ1-4, with 8 bases identical to TRBD1. Germline CDR1 is SNHLY and CDR2 is FYNNEI. CDR3 length equals 14 residues. After removal of 4 bases from V and 7 bases from J, the junction contained 5 bases not matched to a gene. CDR3 coding DNA: TGTGCCAGCAGTGGGACAGGGTTTGGTGAAAAACTGTTTTTT. Translation gives CASSGTGFGEKLFF. Together with reference TRBV2 and TRBJ1-4, the CDR3 gives the full variable domain: EPEVTQTPSHQVTQMGQEVILRCVPISNHLYFYWYRQILGQKVEFLVSFYNNEISEKSEIFDDQFSVERPDGSNFTLKIRSTKLEDSAMYFCASSGTGFGEKLFFGSGTQLSVL.

This clone was detected a few times. The chain uses TRBV24-1 and TRBJ2-1; 11 bases align to TRBD2. Germline assignment: CDR1 KGHDR and CDR2 SFDVKD. V lost 10 bases, J lost 5 bases, and 6 bases stayed unmatched. CDR3 length: 14 residues. The CDR3 spells CATSGTSGHNEQFF. CDR3 bases: TGTGCCACGTCCGGGACTAGCGGCCACAATGAGCAGTTCTTC.

The chain combines TRBV27 with TRBJ1-1, with D possibly TRBD1 on 6 matching bases. Trimming removed 3 bases at V and 5 bases at J, with 13 bases between. Germline CDR1 reads MNHEY; CDR2 reads SMNVEV (reference sequence). The CDR3 spans 14 residues. This CDR3 reads CASSLGHASTEAFF. DNA for the CDR3: TGTGCCAGCAGTTTGGGACACGCCAGTACTGAAGCTTTCTTT.

The chain joins TRBV7-2 to TRBJ1-2; a weak D match, TRBD1 (6 bases). The CDR3 extends over 14 amino acids. Per the germline V gene, CDR1 is SGHTA and CDR2 is FQGNSA. V lost 5 bases and J lost 6, with 16 bases in between. The CDR3 protein is CASSGRTARDGYTF. The CDR3, as DNA: TGTGCCAGCAGCGGACGGACAGCGCGAGATGGCTACACCTTC.

The chain employs TRBV9 and TRBJ2-7, with D unclear. Germline V lookup: CDR1 SGDLS, CDR2 YYNGEE. The CDR3 has 13 residues. V lost 2 bases and J 5 bases, leaving 11 bases between the germline ends. CDR3 in amino acids: CASSVGRSDEQYF. In DNA form, the CDR3 reads TGTGCCAGCAGCGTTGGCAGGTCCGACGAGCAGTACTTC.

J is TRBJ1-3 and V is TRBV6-5; D is undetermined. V lost 8 bases and J 0 bases, leaving 5 bases between the germline ends. CDR1 and CDR2 (germline): MNHEY, SVGAGI. The CDR3 is 12 amino acids. This CDR3 is CASLSSGNTIYF. The CDR3, as DNA: TGTGCCAGCCTATCCTCTGGAAACACCATATATTTT.

This clone was recorded only once. The chain links TRBV25-1 to TRBJ1-1; 9 bases are a match to TRBD1. Germline V lookup: CDR1 MGHDK, CDR2 SYGVNS. CDR3 length equals 16 residues. V was pared by 7 bases and J by 4 bases, with 13 bases of the junction left unmatched. CDR3 region: CASMDRGKGRGTEAFF. The CDR3 DNA reads TGTGCCAGCATGGACAGGGGAAAGGGTCGAGGCACTGAAGCTTTCTTT.

V is TRBV2 and J is TRBJ1-4; D ambiguous. Germline values: CDR1 SNHLY, CDR2 FYNNEI. The CDR3 loop spans 13 amino acids. With 8 bases removed from V and 3 bases from J, the gap between germline ends came to 10 bases. Here the CDR3 DNA reads TGTGCCAGCTGCCGGGTCTCTAATGAAAAACTGTTTTTT. Translated: CASCRVSNEKLFF.

This clone has just a few counts. This chain connects TRBV4-2 to TRBJ2-3; 12 nucleotides match TRBD2. The CDR3 is 15 amino acids. The V and J ends lost 3 bases and 5 bases, in that order; junction bases with no gene match: 3. The germline V gene has CDR1 LGHNA and CDR2 YNFKEQ. The CDR3: CASSQTSGSRDTQYF. The CDR3 DNA reads TGTGCCAGCAGCCAGACTAGCGGGAGTAGAGATACGCAGTATTTT.

This chain joins TRBV20-1 and TRBJ1-5; D gene unclear. CDR3 size: 13 residues. Germline V gene data show CDR1 as DFQATT and CDR2 as SNEGSKA (reference sequence). The V end lost 3 bases, the J end lost 5 bases, and 11 bases lay between the germline ends. The chain's CDR3 is CSASLALYQPQHF. Here the CDR3 DNA reads TGCAGTGCTAGTCTGGCCTTATATCAGCCCCAGCATTTT.

The genes are TRBV7-9 and TRBJ1-4; D unresolved. V was shortened by 5 bases and J by 7 bases, with 14 bases between the two germline ends. This CDR3 spans 14 amino acids. The V gene's germline CDR1 is SEHNR and CDR2 FQNEAQ (reference sequence). CDR3 in amino acids: CASSLPGRVEKLFF. The CDR3 DNA reads as TGTGCCAGCAGCCTACCCGGGAGGGTTGAAAAACTGTTTTTT.

The J gene is TRBJ1-2, the V gene TRBV10-2, with 9 bases that match TRBD1. The CDR3 has 12 residues. Germline trimming cut 5 bases from V and 8 bases from J; bases unmatched to any gene: 3. CDR1 and CDR2 from the germline V gene are WSHSY and SAAADI. CDR3 residues: CASSTGGWGYTF. CDR3 bases: TGCGCCAGCAGTACAGGGGGCTGGGGCTACACCTTC.

This clone came up many times. CDR3 region: CASRPGGNSGNTIYF. DNA of the CDR3: TGTGCCAGCAGACCGGGGGGCAACTCTGGAAACACCATATATTTT. The rearrangement uses TRBV6-1 and TRBJ1-3; D may be TRBD1 (6 bases). V lost 6 bases, J lost 0 bases, and 12 bases lay in between. Germline V gene sequence: CDR1 MNHNS, CDR2 SASEGT. The CDR3 covers 15 residues.

The V gene is TRBV6-1, the J gene TRBJ2-5, with TRBD2 identical over 13 bases. Germline V CDR1 and CDR2: MNHNS, SASEGT. This CDR3 comprises 16 residues. Losses at the gene ends were 3 bases for V and 4 bases for J; bases not matched to a gene: 5. CDR3 loop: CASSDRTSGSGETQYF. CDR3 DNA sequence: TGTGCCAGCAGTGACCGGACTAGCGGGAGCGGAGAGACCCAGTACTTC.

J is TRBJ2-7 and V is TRBV12-3 or TRBV12-4, with 9 bases lining up with TRBD1. Trimming cost V 6 bases and J 6 bases; bases outside gene matches: 6. This CDR3 spans 13 amino acids. The CDR3 nucleotides are TGTGCCAGCAGCAGGGACAGGGCCGGCGAGCAGTACTTC. This sequence encodes CASSRDRAGEQYF.

This clone was detected only a few times. This rearrangement joins TRBV4-1 to TRBJ1-3; D is unclear. Germline CDR1 MGHRA, CDR2 YSYEKL. This CDR3 spans 16 amino acids. V was clipped by 4 bases and J by 0 bases, with 13 bases between them. CDR3 DNA sequence: TGCGCCAGCAGCCTCATGGTGGGAGACTCTGGAAACACCATATATTTT. Its translation is CASSLMVGDSGNTIYF.

The chain couples TRBV28 to TRBJ2-7; 9 bases align to TRBD2. Germline CDR1 reads MDHEN; CDR2 reads SYDVKM. V trimming: 3 bases; J trimming: 6 bases; junction bases outside the gene matches: 12. The CDR3 sequence is 16 residues long. CDR3 nucleotide sequence: TGTGCCAGCAGTTTCGCTAGCGGGATCCCCGGCATCGAGCAGTACTTC. Encoded protein: CASSFASGIPGIEQYF.

The chain employs TRBV5-8 and TRBJ2-1; possibly TRBD1 for D (5 bases). CDR3 length: 15 residues. With 1 base removed from V and 0 bases from J, the gap between germline ends came to 8 bases. CDR1 and CDR2 (germline): SGHTS, YDEGEE. The DNA for the CDR3 is TGTGCCAGCAGCTTGCAGGGAAGCTCCTACAATGAGCAGTTCTTC. Translation gives CASSLQGSSYNEQFF. Filled out from reference TRBV5-8 and TRBJ2-1, the complete variable domain reads EAGVTQSPTHLIKTRGQQATLRCSPISGHTSVYWYQQALGLGLQFLLWYDEGEERNRGNFPPRFSGRQFPNYSSELNVNALELEDSALYLCASSLQGSSYNEQFFGPGTRLTVL.

This clone was detected only a few times. J is TRBJ1-4 and V is TRBV7-9; unclear D gene. CDR1 and CDR2 (germline): SEHNR, FQNEAQ (reference sequence). The ends were cut back, 4 bases at V and 5 bases at J, with 5 bases in the middle. The length of the CDR3 is 12 residues. CDR3 DNA: TGTGCCAGCAGCTCTAAAAATGAAAAACTGTTTTTT. Its protein is CASSSKNEKLFF.

The chain couples TRBV6-5 to TRBJ2-6, with D possibly being TRBD1 (5 bases). The CDR3 runs to 12 residues. Germline V CDR1 and CDR2: MNHEY, SVGAGI. CDR3 sequence reads: CAVGVGANVLTF. CDR3 coding DNA: TGTGCAGTAGGGGTTGGGGCCAACGTCCTGACTTTC.

The chain employs TRBV11-1 and TRBJ1-6; no firm D call. The CDR3 totals 15 residues. V shed 5 bases and J shed 7 bases, with 15 bases lying between them. CDR1 is SGHAT and CDR2 is FQDESV in the germline V gene (reference sequence). CDR3 coding DNA: TGTGCCAGCAGCGTAAATTCAGTCAGAAATTCACCCCTCCACTTT. Translating it yields CASSVNSVRNSPLHF.

V usage is TRBV9 and J usage is TRBJ1-1; TRBD1 might be the D (6 bases). Trimming removed 0 bases from V and 4 bases from J, with 16 bases in between. There are 16 residues in the CDR3. Germline V lookup: CDR1 SGDLS, CDR2 YYNGEE. For the CDR3, the DNA is TGTGCCAGCAGCGTAGGGGACACCACCCCTAGCACTGAAGCTTTCTTT. It specifies CASSVGDTTPSTEAFF.

This chain uses TRBV6-6 with TRBJ1-6, with a weak D call TRBD1 (5 bases). Trimming shortened V by 7 bases and J by 7 bases, and 17 bases separated the two germline ends. The CDR3 runs to 15 residues. Germline CDR1 is MNHNY and CDR2 is SVGAGI (reference sequence). Here the CDR3 DNA reads TGTGCCAGCAACCCGGCGGGGGGAGGAAATTCACCCCTCCACTTT. It specifies CASNPAGGGNSPLHF.

The chain couples TRBV6-5 to TRBJ1-5; the match to TRBD1 covers 7 bases. The CDR3 totals 14 residues. The trim removed 4 bases at V and 7 bases at J, leaving 7 bases unmatched. Per germline, CDR1 MNHEY and CDR2 SVGAGI. CDR3 amino acids: CASSFGQDRQPQHF. The DNA for the CDR3 is TGTGCCAGCAGTTTCGGACAGGATCGACAGCCCCAGCATTTT.

This sequence joins TRBV4-3 and TRBJ1-6; unclear D gene. V lost 1 base and J 7 bases, leaving 11 bases between the germline ends. CDR1 and CDR2 from the germline V gene are LGHNA and YSLEER. This CDR3 is 15 amino acids long. The CDR3 is CASSQGVSHNSPLHF. The CDR3 nucleotides are TGCGCCAGCAGCCAAGGAGTGAGCCACAATTCACCCCTCCACTTT.

The genes are TRBV7-9 and TRBJ2-5; 10 positions match TRBD1. CDR3 size: 12 residues. The V segment lost 8 bases and the J segment 4 bases; nucleotides outside the gene matches: 1. Germline lookup yields CDR1 SEHNR and CDR2 FQNEAQ (reference sequence). CDR3 in amino acids: CASRQGAETQYF. The DNA of the CDR3 is TGTGCCAGCCGACAGGGGGCAGAGACCCAGTACTTC.